Below are 9 T cell receptor beta chains sequenced from a single sample in a study of CD8 T cells in Susac syndrome. Random hexamers served to reverse transcribe about 0.5 to 1 ug RNA. TCRdb redid the calling of the immunoSEQ multiplex PCR reads with MiXCR, one entry per CDR3 protein. The table records around 120,000 distinct CDR3 sequences, about 92% of them present only once. Sequenced material: CD4+ T cells from PBMCs. The receptors come from a human donor with multiple sclerosis.

The chain carries TRBV9 and TRBJ2-1; D may be TRBD1 or TRBD2 (6 bases each). The germline CDR1 and CDR2 sequences are SGDLS and YYNGEE. Trimming left V 0 bases short and J 8 bases short, with 12 bases between. The CDR3 is 14 residues long. The DNA for the CDR3 is TGTGCCAGCAGCGTAGGTCCGGAGGGGGATGAGCAGTTCTTC. Translation: CASSVGPEGDEQFF.

The rearrangement uses TRBV30 and TRBJ2-3; the D is unclear. V lost 2 bases and J lost 6, with 9 bases in between. This CDR3 has 12 amino acids. CDR1 GTSNPN and CDR2 SVGIG come from the germline V gene (reference sequence). The CDR3, as DNA: TGTGCCTGGAGTCCCTACACGGATACGCAGTATTTT. Translation: CAWSPYTDTQYF.

The chain carries TRBV7-2 and TRBJ1-2, with a tentative D call TRBD1 (5 bases). CDR1 and CDR2 from the germline V gene are SGHTA and FQGNSA. V was pared by 0 bases and J by 8 bases, with 10 bases between. The CDR3 runs to 13 residues. CDR3 bases: TGTGCCAGCAGCTTAGCCAGGGAAGGGGGCTACACCTTC. It encodes CASSLAREGGYTF. The full variable domain, completed using reference TRBV7-2 and TRBJ1-2, is GAGVSQSPSNKVTEKGKDVELRCDPISGHTALYWYRQSLGQGLEFLIYFQGNSAPDKSGLPSDRFSAERTGGSVSTLTIQRTQQEDSAVYLCASSLAREGGYTFGSGTRLTVV.

The CDR3 nucleotides are TGTGCCAGCAGTCGGCAGGTGGGAGCGAACACTGAAGCTTTCTTT. It is translated as CASSRQVGANTEAFF. This chain joins TRBV12-3 or TRBV12-4 and TRBJ1-1; the D is unclear. Trimming cost V 5 bases and J 1 base, with 14 bases left between them. This CDR3 is built from 15 residues.

This chain joins TRBV12-5 and TRBJ1-1; D possibly corresponds to TRBD1 (6 bases). CDR1 is LGHNT, CDR2 FRNRAP, per germline. The ends were cut back, 9 bases at V and 5 bases at J, with 13 bases in the middle. The CDR3 covers 12 residues. CDR3 region: CASGNRDTEAFF. In DNA, the CDR3 is TGTGCTAGCGGGAACAGGGATACTGAAGCTTTCTTT.

The chain combines TRBV27 with TRBJ1-2; no definite D call. This CDR3 has 12 residues. Germline V lookup: CDR1 MNHEY, CDR2 SMNVEV (reference sequence). Deletions cut 4 bases from V and 8 bases from J, with 11 bases between. CDR3 DNA: TGTGCCAGCAGTTCGGGATCCGAGGGCTACACCTTC. Residues: CASSSGSEGYTF.

This clonotype was recorded only once. This chain joins TRBV5-4 and TRBJ2-5; maybe TRBD2 (6 bases). Trimming removed 3 bases from V and 5 bases from J, with 17 bases in between. Germline assignment: CDR1 SGHNT and CDR2 YYREEE (reference sequence). The CDR3 consists of 15 residues. CDR3 DNA sequence: TGTGCCAGCAGCTACACCGGAGGGGCCAGGGAGACCCAGTACTTC. The encoded protein is CASSYTGGARETQYF.

The rearrangement joins TRBV29-1 to TRBJ1-5, with D possibly being TRBD1 (5 bases). The V gene's germline CDR1 is SQVTM and CDR2 ANQGSEA. CDR3 length equals 15 residues. V was clipped by 6 bases and J by 3 bases, with 18 bases between them. The CDR3 DNA follows: TGCAGCGTAACCCATAAGGGTGGGGCCAATCAGCCCCAGCATTTT. Its translation: CSVTHKGGANQPQHF.

The V call is TRBV20-1, the J call TRBJ2-5; the D gene is possibly TRBD2 (5 bases). This CDR3 is built from 13 residues. Per the germline V gene, CDR1 is DFQATT and CDR2 is SNEGSKA (reference sequence). Deletions cut 0 bases from V and 7 bases from J, with 12 bases between. CDR3 residues: CSARDEGQWTQYF. The DNA for the CDR3 is TGCAGTGCTAGAGATGAGGGTCAGTGGACCCAGTACTTC.